These T cell receptor beta chains were read from a single sample in a study of shared clonotypes between healthy human individuals. Data came from immunoSEQ multiplex PCR; TCRdb stores just in-frame clones and leaves some out. The data contain roughly 2.5 million clones, more than 90% of them singletons. Specimen: naive CD4+ T cells sorted from blood. All receptors derive from a man aged 18 to 35 in good health. Each CDR3 is given with its conserved first and last residue. The D gene is left open where the match is weak. Clone size is given for some rows only: seen once, a few or many times, or a class if the clone is expanded.

TGTGCCATCAGTGAGTCGCGGCTGCCCTATGGCTACACCTTC | CAISESRLPYGYTF | - | TRBV10-3 | 14 | - | TRBJ1-2
TGTGCCAGCAGCACATATGCGGCTAGCGGGGGCCCAGATACGCAGTATTTT | CASSTYAASGGPDTQYF | - | TRBV5-6 | 17 | TRBD2 | TRBJ2-3
TGTGCCAGCTCACCCGGAAGCACAGATACGCAGTATTTT | CASSPGSTDTQYF | - | TRBV18 | 13 | - | TRBJ2-3
TGTGCCTGGAGTGACAGGGGGCCAGCTGAAGCTTTCTTT | CAWSDRGPAEAFF | - | TRBV30 | 13 | TRBD1 | TRBJ1-1
TGTGCCAGCAGCGACTTTATACAGTTGAACACTGAAGCTTTCTTT | CASSDFIQLNTEAFF | - | TRBV5-4 | 15 | - | TRBJ1-1
TGTGCCAGCTCACCTAGTCGGGACCGCTCCTACAATGAGCAGTTCTTC | CASSPSRDRSYNEQFF | - | TRBV18 | 16 | - | TRBJ2-1
TGCGCCAGCAGCTTGGTGGATGGACAGGGAGGCGAAAAACTGTTTTTT | CASSLVDGQGGEKLFF | once | TRBV5-1 | 16 | TRBD1 | TRBJ1-4
TGTGCCAGCAGCTTAATCGCCGGGAGAGTGGGGAACATTCAGTACTTC | CASSLIAGRVGNIQYF | - | TRBV7-3 | 16 | - | TRBJ2-4
TGTGCCTGGACCCAGGACAGCTCCACGCAGTATTTT | CAWTQDSSTQYF | - | TRBV30 | 12 | - | TRBJ2-3
TGTGCCTGGAGAAGGGGGACTGCAGAGACCCAGTACTTC | CAWRRGTAETQYF | - | TRBV30 | 13 | - | TRBJ2-5
TGTGCCAGCTCACCACCGACTGGAGAGCAGTACTTC | CASSPPTGEQYF | - | TRBV18 | 12 | - | TRBJ2-7
TGTGCCAGCTCACCAGTACTAGGTCCTGAGCAGTTCTTC | CASSPVLGPEQFF | - | TRBV18 | 13 | - | TRBJ2-1
TGTGCCAGCAGTTACAATCAAGGACAGGGTAATGAGCAGTTCTTC | CASSYNQGQGNEQFF | - | TRBV6-5 | 15 | TRBD1 | TRBJ2-1
TGTGCCAGCAGCTTCTCCGGTCGGGAGACCGAGTACTTC | CASSFSGRETEYF | once | TRBV7-2 | 13 | - | TRBJ2-4
TGTGCCATCAGTGAGTCGGACAGGGGGAACGGGGGCTACACCTTC | CAISESDRGNGGYTF | once | TRBV10-3 | 15 | TRBD1 | TRBJ1-2
TGCGCCAGCAGTGAGCCTCGTGGTAGGGGCAGGGAAAAACTGTTTTTT | CASSEPRGRGREKLFF | once | TRBV10-2 | 16 | - | TRBJ1-4